Listed below are T cell receptor beta chains from one sample, sequenced in a study of cytotoxic CD8 clonotypes in ibrutinib-treated CLL. Clones were read by immunoSEQ multiplex PCR, and TCRdb kept only the in-frame ones, dropping some. The table includes about 300,000 clones, 70% to 80% detected once. The material sequenced was PBMCs, taken at disease progression, from a patient treated with ibrutinib. Source of these receptors: a human donor with chronic lymphocytic leukemia. Each CDR3 is given with its conserved first and last residue. A D gene is named only where the DNA matches it firmly. Only part of the rows carry a size: once, few, many, or a class if the clone is expanded.

V gene: TRBV12-5
J gene: TRBJ2-6
D gene: .
clone size: .
CDR3 protein: CASGFTDQRTAVKGANVLTF
CDR3 DNA: TGTGCTAGTGGTTTCACGGATCAAAGGACTGCTGTTAAAGGGGCCAACGTCCTGACTTTC

V gene: TRBV28
J gene: TRBJ2-3
D gene: .
clone size: .
CDR3 protein: CASSPRVRDTQYF
CDR3 DNA: TGTGCCAGCTCCCCTCGGGTCAGAGATACGCAGTATTTT

V gene: TRBV4-1
J gene: TRBJ2-5
D gene: .
clone size: .
CDR3 protein: CASSPIGWGGVETQYF
CDR3 DNA: TGCGCCAGCAGCCCGATAGGATGGGGGGGCGTCGAGACCCAGTACTTC

V gene: TRBV10-3
J gene: TRBJ2-3
D gene: TRBD2
clone size: .
CDR3 protein: CAISGGGADTQYF
CDR3 DNA: TGTGCCATCAGCGGGGGGGGTGCAGATACGCAGTATTTT

V gene: TRBV5-6
J gene: TRBJ2-7
D gene: .
clone size: .
CDR3 protein: CASSRPPLYEQYF
CDR3 DNA: TGTGCCAGCAGCCGCCCTCCCCTCTACGAGCAGTACTTC

V gene: TRBV4-2
J gene: TRBJ1-5
D gene: TRBD1
clone size: .
CDR3 protein: CASSQTGAGQPQHF
CDR3 DNA: TGTGCCAGCAGCCAAACAGGGGCGGGTCAGCCCCAGCATTTT

V gene: TRBV19
J gene: TRBJ1-2
D gene: TRBD1
clone size: few
CDR3 protein: CASRTGEPYGYTF
CDR3 DNA: TGTGCCAGCCGGACAGGGGAGCCCTATGGCTACACCTTC

V gene: TRBV28
J gene: TRBJ2-3
D gene: TRBD2
clone size: .
CDR3 protein: CASSSDGGRNHKGADTQYF
CDR3 DNA: TGTGCCAGCAGTTCTGATGGCGGGAGAAACCACAAGGGTGCCGATACGCAGTATTTT

V gene: TRBV9
J gene: TRBJ2-7
D gene: TRBD2
clone size: few
CDR3 protein: CASSVVPSGYEQYF
CDR3 DNA: TGTGCCAGCAGCGTAGTCCCTAGCGGGTACGAGCAGTACTTC

V gene: TRBV5-1
J gene: TRBJ2-6
D gene: TRBD1
clone size: .
CDR3 protein: CASSLELGTGSGANVLTF
CDR3 DNA: TGCGCCAGCAGCTTAGAGCTAGGGACAGGGTCTGGGGCCAACGTCCTGACTTTC

V gene: TRBV29-1
J gene: TRBJ2-1
D gene: TRBD2
clone size: .
CDR3 protein: CSVEDGEGHNEQFF
CDR3 DNA: TGCAGCGTTGAAGATGGGGAGGGGCACAATGAGCAGTTCTTC

V gene: TRBV19
J gene: TRBJ1-2
D gene: TRBD1
clone size: .
CDR3 protein: CASSITPDRDYGYTF
CDR3 DNA: TGTGCCAGTAGTATAACCCCCGACAGGGATTATGGCTACACCTTC

V gene: TRBV4-1
J gene: TRBJ2-7
D gene: .
clone size: .
CDR3 protein: CASSQEQYSYEQYF
CDR3 DNA: TGCGCCAGCAGCCAAGAACAGTACTCCTACGAGCAGTACTTC

V gene: TRBV2
J gene: TRBJ2-1
D gene: TRBD2
clone size: .
CDR3 protein: CASITSGINEQFF
CDR3 DNA: TGTGCCAGCATAACTAGCGGGATAAATGAGCAGTTCTTC

V gene: TRBV15
J gene: TRBJ1-2
D gene: .
clone size: once
CDR3 protein: CATSSLGFDSRNGYTF
CDR3 DNA: TGTGCCACCAGCAGTCTTGGTTTTGACAGTAGGAATGGCTACACCTTC

V gene: TRBV9
J gene: TRBJ1-4
D gene: .
clone size: .
CDR3 protein: CASASSTNEKLFF
CDR3 DNA: TGTGCCAGCGCCAGTTCAACTAATGAAAAACTGTTTTTT

V gene: TRBV13
J gene: TRBJ2-7
D gene: TRBD2
clone size: .
CDR3 protein: CASSWKRGASYEQYF
CDR3 DNA: TGTGCCAGCAGCTGGAAGCGGGGGGCCTCCTACGAGCAGTACTTC

V gene: TRBV5-1
J gene: TRBJ2-5
D gene: TRBD2
clone size: .
CDR3 protein: CASSPTTSGETQYF
CDR3 DNA: TGCGCCAGCAGCCCAACCACTAGCGGAGAGACCCAGTACTTC

V gene: TRBV7-9
J gene: TRBJ2-3
D gene: .
clone size: .
CDR3 protein: CASRHGSTDTQYF
CDR3 DNA: TGTGCCAGCAGGCACGGGAGCACAGATACGCAGTATTTT

V gene: TRBV28
J gene: TRBJ1-4
D gene: .
clone size: .
CDR3 protein: CASSRTTWGEKLFF
CDR3 DNA: TGTGCCAGCAGCCGGACGACCTGGGGGGAAAAACTGTTTTTT

V gene: TRBV6-5
J gene: TRBJ1-2
D gene: .
clone size: .
CDR3 protein: CASSYSGGGYGYTF
CDR3 DNA: TGTGCCAGCAGTTACTCGGGAGGCGGTTATGGCTACACCTTC

V gene: TRBV29-1
J gene: TRBJ1-2
D gene: TRBD1
clone size: .
CDR3 protein: CSAPTGDGYTF
CDR3 DNA: TGCAGCGCCCCTACAGGGGACGGCTACACCTTC

V gene: TRBV29-1
J gene: TRBJ2-3
D gene: TRBD2
clone size: .
CDR3 protein: CSVVWPSGNTDTQYF
CDR3 DNA: TGCAGCGTTGTCTGGCCTAGCGGGAACACAGATACGCAGTATTTT

V gene: TRBV5-6
J gene: TRBJ2-5
D gene: .
clone size: .
CDR3 protein: CASSSRGRVQETQYF
CDR3 DNA: TGTGCCAGCAGCTCCCGTGGGCGGGTCCAAGAGACCCAGTACTTC

V gene: TRBV5-4
J gene: TRBJ2-3
D gene: TRBD2
clone size: .
CDR3 protein: CASSPRSGGGGDTQYF
CDR3 DNA: TGTGCCAGCAGCCCGAGGAGCGGGGGGGGTGGAGATACGCAGTATTTT

V gene: TRBV9
J gene: TRBJ2-1
D gene: TRBD1
clone size: .
CDR3 protein: CASSVLGQGSYNEQFF
CDR3 DNA: TGTGCCAGCAGCGTCCTCGGACAGGGGTCCTACAATGAGCAGTTCTTC

V gene: TRBV18
J gene: TRBJ2-7
D gene: .
clone size: few
CDR3 protein: CASSPGWNSYEQYF
CDR3 DNA: TGTGCCAGCTCACCAGGGTGGAACTCCTACGAGCAGTACTTC

V gene: TRBV11-2
J gene: TRBJ2-5
D gene: .
clone size: .
CDR3 protein: CASSLDQWLSAGTQYF
CDR3 DNA: TGTGCCAGCAGCTTAGATCAGTGGTTGTCAGCTGGGACCCAGTACTTC

V gene: TRBV14
J gene: TRBJ1-2
D gene: TRBD1
clone size: .
CDR3 protein: CASSQAGWTGNYGYTF
CDR3 DNA: TGTGCCAGCAGCCAAGCAGGCTGGACAGGGAACTATGGCTACACCTTC

V gene: TRBV5-1
J gene: TRBJ1-1
D gene: .
clone size: .
CDR3 protein: CASSLEGTEAFF
CDR3 DNA: TGCGCCAGCAGCTTGGAAGGCACTGAAGCTTTCTTT

V gene: TRBV6-5
J gene: TRBJ1-2
D gene: TRBD1
clone size: .
CDR3 protein: CASYPRTGINYGYTF
CDR3 DNA: TGTGCCAGCTACCCTAGGACAGGGATTAACTATGGCTACACCTTC

V gene: TRBV29-1
J gene: TRBJ1-2
D gene: .
clone size: .
CDR3 protein: CSVVTANYGYTF
CDR3 DNA: TGCAGCGTCGTCACGGCTAACTATGGCTACACCTTC

V gene: TRBV7-6
J gene: TRBJ2-7
D gene: TRBD1
clone size: .
CDR3 protein: CASSPGTARGYEQYF
CDR3 DNA: TGTGCCAGCAGCCCCGGGACAGCCCGAGGATACGAGCAGTACTTC

V gene: TRBV7-2
J gene: TRBJ2-3
D gene: TRBD2
clone size: .
CDR3 protein: CASSLFGIAGGPDTQYF
CDR3 DNA: TGTGCCAGCAGCTTGTTTGGGATAGCGGGAGGGCCAGATACGCAGTATTTT

V gene: TRBV19
J gene: TRBJ1-1
D gene: .
clone size: .
CDR3 protein: CASRETGMNTEAFF
CDR3 DNA: TGTGCCAGTAGAGAGACAGGCATGAACACTGAAGCTTTCTTT

V gene: TRBV19
J gene: TRBJ1-2
D gene: .
clone size: few
CDR3 protein: CASRTRTGYGYTF
CDR3 DNA: TGTGCCAGTAGAACACGGACCGGCTATGGCTACACCTTC

V gene: TRBV9
J gene: TRBJ2-7
D gene: TRBD2
clone size: .
CDR3 protein: CASSVYSGGDEQYF
CDR3 DNA: TGTGCCAGCAGCGTTTATAGCGGGGGGGATGAGCAGTACTTC

V gene: TRBV18
J gene: TRBJ2-2
D gene: .
clone size: .
CDR3 protein: CASSPGHLHTGELFF
CDR3 DNA: TGTGCCAGCTCACCAGGGCACCTACACACCGGGGAGCTGTTTTTT

V gene: TRBV7-2
J gene: TRBJ2-7
D gene: .
clone size: .
CDR3 protein: CASSLGQVPTYEQYF
CDR3 DNA: TGTGCCAGCAGCTTAGGGCAAGTACCCACCTACGAGCAGTACTTC

V gene: TRBV11-3
J gene: TRBJ2-5
D gene: .
clone size: .
CDR3 protein: CASSPGGGETQYF
CDR3 DNA: TGTGCCAGCAGCCCTGGGGGCGGAGAGACCCAGTACTTC